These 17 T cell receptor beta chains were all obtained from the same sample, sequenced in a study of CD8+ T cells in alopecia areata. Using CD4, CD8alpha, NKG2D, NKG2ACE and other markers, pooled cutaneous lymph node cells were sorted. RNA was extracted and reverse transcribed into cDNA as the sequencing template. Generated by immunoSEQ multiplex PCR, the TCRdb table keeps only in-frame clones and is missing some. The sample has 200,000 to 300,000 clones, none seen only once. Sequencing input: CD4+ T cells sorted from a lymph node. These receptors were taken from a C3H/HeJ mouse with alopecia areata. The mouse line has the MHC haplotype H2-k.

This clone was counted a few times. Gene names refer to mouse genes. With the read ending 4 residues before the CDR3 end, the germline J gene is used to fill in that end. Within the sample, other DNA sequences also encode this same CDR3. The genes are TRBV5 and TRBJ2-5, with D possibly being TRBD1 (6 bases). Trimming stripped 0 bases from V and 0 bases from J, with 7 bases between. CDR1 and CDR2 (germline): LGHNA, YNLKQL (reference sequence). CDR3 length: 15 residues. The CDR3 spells CASSQDGTNQDTQYF. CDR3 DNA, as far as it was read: TGTGCCAGCAGCCAAGACGGGACAAACCAAGAC.

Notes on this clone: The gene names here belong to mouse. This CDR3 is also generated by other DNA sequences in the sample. The part of the CDR3 DNA that was read is TGTGCCAGCAGTGGGACTGGGGGTCCCTATGCT. It is translated as CASSGTGGPYA. The whole CDR3 region reads CASSGTGGPYAEQFF. The chain has TRBV13-1 and TRBJ2-1; 10 nucleotides align to TRBD2. The missing CDR3 end, 4 residues past where the read stops, is filled in from the germline J gene. CDR3 size: 15 residues. V lost 3 bases, J lost 3 bases, and 3 bases stayed unmatched. The germline CDR1 and CDR2 sequences are NSHNY and SYGAGN.

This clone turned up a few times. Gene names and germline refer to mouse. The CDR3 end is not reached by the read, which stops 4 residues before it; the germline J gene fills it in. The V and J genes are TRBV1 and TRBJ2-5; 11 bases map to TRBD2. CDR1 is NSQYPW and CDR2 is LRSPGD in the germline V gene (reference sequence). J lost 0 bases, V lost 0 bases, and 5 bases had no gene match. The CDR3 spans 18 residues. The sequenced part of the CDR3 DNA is TGCACCTGCAGTGCAGAGGGGGACTGGGGGATTAACCAAGAC. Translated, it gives CTCSAEGDWGINQD. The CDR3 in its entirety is CTCSAEGDWGINQDTQYF.

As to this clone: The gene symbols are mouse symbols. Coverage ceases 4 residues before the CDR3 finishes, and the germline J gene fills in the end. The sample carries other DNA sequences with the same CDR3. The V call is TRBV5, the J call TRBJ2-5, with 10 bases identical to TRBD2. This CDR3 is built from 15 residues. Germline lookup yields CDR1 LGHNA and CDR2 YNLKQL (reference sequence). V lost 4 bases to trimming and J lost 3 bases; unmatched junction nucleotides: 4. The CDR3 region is CASSPHWGGQDTQYF. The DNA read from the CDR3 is TGTGCCAGCAGCCCCCACTGGGGGGGACAAGAC.

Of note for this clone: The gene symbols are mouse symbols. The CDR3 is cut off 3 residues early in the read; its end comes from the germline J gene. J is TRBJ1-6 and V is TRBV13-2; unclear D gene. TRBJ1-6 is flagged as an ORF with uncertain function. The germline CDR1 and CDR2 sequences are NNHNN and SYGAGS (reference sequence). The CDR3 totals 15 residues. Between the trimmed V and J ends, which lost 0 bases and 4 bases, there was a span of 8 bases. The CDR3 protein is CASGDAKQYNSPLYF. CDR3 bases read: TGTGCCAGCGGTGATGCTAAACAGTATAATTCGCCC.

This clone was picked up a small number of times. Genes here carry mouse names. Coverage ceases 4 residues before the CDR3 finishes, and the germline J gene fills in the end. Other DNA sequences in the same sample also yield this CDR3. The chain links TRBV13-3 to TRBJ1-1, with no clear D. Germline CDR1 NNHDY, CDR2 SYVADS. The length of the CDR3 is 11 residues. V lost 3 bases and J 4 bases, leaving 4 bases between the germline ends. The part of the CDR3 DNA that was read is TGTGCCAGCAGTGCCAGCACA. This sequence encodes CASSAST. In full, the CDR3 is CASSASTEVFF.

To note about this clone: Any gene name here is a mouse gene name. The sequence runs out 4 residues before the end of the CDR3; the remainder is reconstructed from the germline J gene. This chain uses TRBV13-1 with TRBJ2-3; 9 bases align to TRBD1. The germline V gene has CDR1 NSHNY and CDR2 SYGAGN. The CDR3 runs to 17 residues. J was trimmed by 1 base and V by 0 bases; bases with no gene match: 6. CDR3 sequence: CASSDADRGGGAETLYF. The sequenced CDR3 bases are TGTGCCAGCAGTGATGCGGACAGGGGAGGGGGTGCAGAA.

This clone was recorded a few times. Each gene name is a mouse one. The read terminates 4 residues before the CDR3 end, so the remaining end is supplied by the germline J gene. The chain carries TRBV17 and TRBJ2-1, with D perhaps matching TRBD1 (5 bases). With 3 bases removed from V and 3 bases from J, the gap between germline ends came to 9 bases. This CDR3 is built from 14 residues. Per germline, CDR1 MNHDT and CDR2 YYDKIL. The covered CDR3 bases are TGTGCTAGCAGTAGTGGCAGGGCCTATGCT. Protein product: CASSSGRAYA. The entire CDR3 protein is CASSSGRAYAEQFF.

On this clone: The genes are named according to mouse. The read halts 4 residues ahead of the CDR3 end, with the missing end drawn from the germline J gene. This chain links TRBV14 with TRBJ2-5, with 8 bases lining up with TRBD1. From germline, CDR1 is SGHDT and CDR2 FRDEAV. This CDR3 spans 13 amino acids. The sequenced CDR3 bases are TGTGCCAGCACCTCAGGGGGCAGGGAC. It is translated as CASTSGGRD. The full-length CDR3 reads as CASTSGGRDTQYF.

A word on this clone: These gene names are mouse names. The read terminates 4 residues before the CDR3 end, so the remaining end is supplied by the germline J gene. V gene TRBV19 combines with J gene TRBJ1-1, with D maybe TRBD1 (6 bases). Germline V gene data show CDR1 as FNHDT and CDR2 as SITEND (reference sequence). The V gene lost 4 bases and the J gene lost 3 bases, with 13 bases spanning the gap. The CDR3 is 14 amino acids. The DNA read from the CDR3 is TGTGCCAGCAGTCTCGACAGGCGGTACACA. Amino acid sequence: CASSLDRRYT. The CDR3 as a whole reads CASSLDRRYTEVFF.

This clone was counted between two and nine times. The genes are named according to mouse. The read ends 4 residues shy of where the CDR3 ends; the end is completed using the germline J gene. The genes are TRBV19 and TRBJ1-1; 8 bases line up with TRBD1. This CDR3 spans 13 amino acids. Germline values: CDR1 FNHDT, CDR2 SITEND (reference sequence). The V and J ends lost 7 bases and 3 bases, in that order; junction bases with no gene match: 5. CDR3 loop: CASSQGADTEVFF. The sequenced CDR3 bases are TGTGCCAGCTCTCAGGGGGCTGACACA.

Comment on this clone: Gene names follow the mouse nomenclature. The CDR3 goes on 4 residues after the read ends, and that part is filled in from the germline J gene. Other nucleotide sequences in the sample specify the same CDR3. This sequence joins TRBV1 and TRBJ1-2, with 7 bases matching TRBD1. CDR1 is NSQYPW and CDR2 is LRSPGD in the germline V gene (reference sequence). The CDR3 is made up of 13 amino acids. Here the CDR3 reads CTCSANRGSDYTF. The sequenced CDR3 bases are TGCACCTGCAGTGCTAACAGGGGTTCC. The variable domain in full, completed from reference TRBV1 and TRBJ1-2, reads VTLLEQNPRWRLVPRGQAVNLRCILKNSQYPWMSWYQQDLQKQLQWLFTLRSPGDKEVKSLPGADYLATRVTDTELRLQVANMSQGRTLYCTCSANRGSDYTFGSGTRLLVI.

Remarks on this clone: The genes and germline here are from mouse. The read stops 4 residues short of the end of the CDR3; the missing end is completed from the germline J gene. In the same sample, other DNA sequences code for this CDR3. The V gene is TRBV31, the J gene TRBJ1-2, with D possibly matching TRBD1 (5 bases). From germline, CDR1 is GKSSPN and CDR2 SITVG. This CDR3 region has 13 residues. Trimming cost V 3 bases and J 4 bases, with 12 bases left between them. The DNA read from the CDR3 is TGTGCCTGGAGCCTCAGGGTTGGCTCC. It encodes CAWSLRVGS. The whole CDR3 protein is CAWSLRVGSDYTF.

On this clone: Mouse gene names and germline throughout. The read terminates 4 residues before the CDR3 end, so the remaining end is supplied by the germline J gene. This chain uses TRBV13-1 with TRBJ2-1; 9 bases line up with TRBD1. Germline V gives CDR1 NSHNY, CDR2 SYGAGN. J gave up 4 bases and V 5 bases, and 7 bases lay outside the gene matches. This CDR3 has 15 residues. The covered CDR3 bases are TGTGCCAGCAGAGTTACAGGGGGCTATTATGCT. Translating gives CASRVTGGYYA. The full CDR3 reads CASRVTGGYYAEQFF.

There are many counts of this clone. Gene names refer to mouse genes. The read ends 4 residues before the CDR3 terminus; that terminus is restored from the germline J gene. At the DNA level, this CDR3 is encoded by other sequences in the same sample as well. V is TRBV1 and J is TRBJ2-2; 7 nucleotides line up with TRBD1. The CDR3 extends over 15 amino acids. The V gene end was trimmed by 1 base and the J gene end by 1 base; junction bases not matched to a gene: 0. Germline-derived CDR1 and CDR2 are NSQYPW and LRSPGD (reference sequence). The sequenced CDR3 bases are TGCACCTGCAGTGCAGCAGGGGGAAACACCGGG. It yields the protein CTCSAAGGNTG. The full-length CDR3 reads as CTCSAAGGNTGQLYF.

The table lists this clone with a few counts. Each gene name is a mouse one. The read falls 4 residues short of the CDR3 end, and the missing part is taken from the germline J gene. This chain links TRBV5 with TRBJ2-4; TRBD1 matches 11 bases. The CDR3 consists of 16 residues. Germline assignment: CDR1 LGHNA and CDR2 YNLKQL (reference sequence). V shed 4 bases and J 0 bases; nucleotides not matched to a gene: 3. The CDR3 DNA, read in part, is TGTGCCAGCAGCCCGGACAGGGGGCATAGTCAAAAC. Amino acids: CASSPDRGHSQN. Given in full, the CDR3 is CASSPDRGHSQNTLYF.

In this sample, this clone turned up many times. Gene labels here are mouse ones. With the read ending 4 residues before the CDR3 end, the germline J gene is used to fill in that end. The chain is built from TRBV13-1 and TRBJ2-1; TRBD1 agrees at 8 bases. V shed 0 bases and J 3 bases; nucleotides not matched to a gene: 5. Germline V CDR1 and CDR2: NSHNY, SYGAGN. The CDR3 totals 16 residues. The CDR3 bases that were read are TGTGCCAGCAGTGATGGATCGCAGGGGGCCTATGCT. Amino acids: CASSDGSQGAYA. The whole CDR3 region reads CASSDGSQGAYAEQFF.